This TCR beta chain is from a study of T cell responses to AZD1222 COVID-19 vaccine. At the level of the study: Pooled in the analysis were second doses at about 4 or about 12 weeks.

Profiled with immunoSEQ multiplex PCR; TCRdb holds only in-frame clones, not every one. This table holds 100,000 to 150,000 clones, more than 85% found once. About this clone: Antigen specificity is unknown.

General study points: Clonal diversity may have been underestimated in mostly white British donors. Sampling that yielded the repertoires occurred only after the peak T cell response.

Sample: peripheral blood, taken on day 0 of AZD1222 vaccination. This clonotype originated in an adult in good health.

The CDR3 nucleotides are TGTGCCAGCTCAATTGGGACTAGCGGTAAAGAGACCCAGTACTTC. This translates into CASSIGTSGKETQYF. This sequence joins TRBV18 and TRBJ2-5; 11 bases match TRBD2. The CDR3 runs 15 residues. Germline assignment: CDR1 KGHSH and CDR2 LQKENI. The J segment lost 3 bases and the V segment lost 5 bases, leaving 5 bases of the junction unmatched.